This T cell receptor beta chain derives from a study of blood T cells in healthy people across ages. Broader study findings: Naive T cell percentage showed a strong correlation with the diversity of TCR beta. Age advanced and TCR beta diversity per million T cells fell, roughly linearly.

Peripheral blood from each donor was collected in a volume of 8.5 to 10 milliliters. Primed by a sample-barcoded 5' primer and a J-beta primer mix, a second PCR proceeded for 7 to 11 cycles. TCRdb re-analysed the 5' RACE reads in MiXCR, keeping a single row per CDR3 protein. The sample includes hundreds of thousands of distinct CDR3 sequences, about a fifth seen only once; the top ten take around 21%. About this clonotype itself: As yet, its antigen is unknown.

The germline CDR1 and CDR2 sequences are GTSNPN and SVGIG (reference sequence). The CDR3 extends over 14 amino acids. Trimming removed 4 bases from V and 0 bases from J, with 10 bases in between. Sample: blood. The J gene is TRBJ2-1, the V gene TRBV30; D is ambiguous. This receptor was taken from a man in his 70s in good health. As DNA, the CDR3 is TGTGCCTGGAACAGCGCCTACTCCTACAATGAGCAGTTCTTC. Translated: CAWNSAYSYNEQFF. Using reference TRBV30 and TRBJ2-1 for the parts outside the CDR3, the full variable domain is SQTIHQWPATLVQPVGSPLSLECTVEGTSNPNLYWYRQAAGRGLQLLFYSVGIGQISSEVPQNLSASRPQDRQFILSSKKLLLSDSGFYLCAWNSAYSYNEQFFGPGTRLTVL.